This is a list of T cell receptor beta chains from one sample in a study of control samples from healthy donors and cancer patients. The repertoire was sequenced with immunoSEQ multiplex PCR; TCRdb's copy has only in-frame clones and lacks some. The sample contains 150,000 to 200,000 clones, 90% to 95% of which appear only once. The sequencing sample was made of blood. These receptors were taken from a man aged 25-45 years in good health. Both conserved end residues are part of each CDR3. A D gene is named only where the DNA matches it firmly. A row's size may be missing; if present it is once, few, many or a size class.

-	TRBV30	TRBJ1-4	-	CAWSVGVNEKLFF	TGTGCCTGGAGTGTAGGAGTCAATGAAAAACTGTTTTTT
TRBD2	TRBV4-2	TRBJ2-3	-	CASSQDWASGDPDTQYF	TGTGCCAGCAGCCAAGATTGGGCTAGCGGGGATCCAGATACGCAGTATTTT
-	TRBV4-1	TRBJ2-5	-	CASSRGRGETQYF	TGCGCCAGCAGCCGAGGGAGAGGAGAGACCCAGTACTTC
-	TRBV7-3	TRBJ2-1	-	CASRSRDWNEQFF	TGTGCCAGCAGGTCCAGGGATTGGAATGAGCAGTTCTTC
-	TRBV12-3/TRBV12-4	TRBJ1-2	-	CASTLNRAYGYTF	TGTGCCAGCACCCTCAACAGAGCCTATGGCTACACCTTC
TRBD2	TRBV11-1	TRBJ2-1	-	CASSLTGTTNEQFF	TGTGCCAGCAGCTTAACCGGGACTACCAATGAGCAGTTCTTC
TRBD2	TRBV3-1/TRBV3-2	TRBJ2-1	-	CASSQYRGGRSYNEQFF	TGTGCCAGCAGCCAATACCGGGGGGGCCGCTCCTACAATGAGCAGTTCTTC
-	TRBV2	TRBJ2-7	few	CASSELGRRMAEQYF	TGTGCCAGCAGTGAACTGGGGCGCCGAATGGCCGAGCAGTACTTC
-	TRBV5-6	TRBJ1-1	-	CASSLGAANYVNTEAFF	TGTGCCAGCAGCTTGGGGGCAGCCAACTACGTGAACACTGAAGCTTTCTTT
-	TRBV6-5	TRBJ2-5	few	CALTGGLETQYF	TGTGCCCTTACCGGGGGTCTGGAGACCCAGTACTTC
-	TRBV7-9	TRBJ1-4	-	CASSLLATNEKLFF	TGTGCCAGCAGCTTGTTAGCAACTAATGAAAAACTGTTTTTT
-	TRBV27	TRBJ2-7	-	CASSRLGGLGYEQYF	TGTGCCAGCAGCAGACTAGGAGGGCTCGGCTACGAGCAGTACTTC
TRBD1	TRBV19	TRBJ1-5	-	CASSLRGQSNQPQHF	TGTGCCAGTAGTCTTCGGGGACAGTCTAATCAGCCCCAGCATTTT
-	TRBV15	TRBJ2-7	-	CATSRTTSPSYEQYF	TGTGCCACCAGCAGGACCACGAGCCCTTCCTACGAGCAGTACTTC
-	TRBV19	TRBJ1-1	-	CASSISANTEAFF	TGTGCCAGTAGTATATCAGCGAACACTGAAGCTTTCTTT
-	TRBV15	TRBJ1-5	-	CATSRVGGDGQPQHF	TGTGCCACCAGCAGAGTAGGGGGGGACGGTCAGCCCCAGCATTTT
-	TRBV15	TRBJ2-1	-	CATSKGGVVWGNEQFF	TGTGCCACCAGCAAGGGGGGGGTAGTATGGGGCAATGAGCAGTTCTTC
-	TRBV19	TRBJ2-2	-	CASSGAFNTGELFF	TGTGCCAGTAGCGGGGCTTTCAACACCGGGGAGCTGTTTTTT